The T cell receptor beta chain under discussion was sequenced for a study of shared clonotypes between healthy human individuals. Measured with immunoSEQ multiplex PCR; TCRdb has only the in-frame clones, and not every one. The table shows around 440,000 clones, with around 77% occurring only once. Trimming removed 10 bases from V and 4 bases from J; junction bases left unmatched: 13. CDR1 is ENHRY and CDR2 is SYGVKD in the germline V gene. This CDR3 is 16 amino acids long. This TCR came from a woman between 35 and 50 years old in good health. Some clones in this sample may be carry-over from other donors' samples. The chain joins TRBV10-3 to TRBJ2-3; 11 bases align to TRBD2. The sequenced sample was PBMCs. The CDR3 protein is CATTVGTSGSSDTQYF. Written as DNA, the CDR3 is TGTGCCACAACCGTCGGAACTAGCGGGAGCTCAGATACGCAGTATTTT.